The source of this T cell receptor (beta chain) is a study of CD8 T cells in Susac syndrome. With 7 bases removed from V and 3 bases from J, the gap between germline ends came to 9 bases. The CDR3 runs 13 residues. Germline-derived CDR1 and CDR2 are MNHEY and SVGEGT. RNA amounts of roughly 0.45 to 1 ug underwent reverse transcription with random hexamers. TCRdb redid the calling of the immunoSEQ multiplex PCR reads with MiXCR, one entry per CDR3 protein. The table records about 200,000 distinct CDR3 sequences, roughly 92% of them present only once. The chain recombines TRBV6-2 or TRBV6-3 with TRBJ2-2, with D perhaps TRBD1 (6 bases). This TCR was recovered from a human donor in good health. Specimen: CD4+ T cells from PBMCs. The CDR3 DNA is TGTGCCAGCAAACAGGGTTACACCGGGGAGCTGTTTTTT. Its protein product is CASKQGYTGELFF.